These 14 T cell receptor beta chains share one sample of origin, sequenced in a study of shared clonotypes between healthy human individuals. Repertoires were generated with immunoSEQ multiplex PCR, while TCRdb's copy carries only in-frame clones and drops some. The sample records approximately 2.5 million clones, over 85% being singletons. Sequencing input: naive CD4+ T cells from PBMCs. As for subset: CD45RA+ positively selected. These TCRs come from a man aged 18 to 35 in good health. Some clones in this sample may be carry-over from other donors' samples.

The chain combines TRBV18 with TRBJ2-7; 7 bases fit TRBD1. Germline V gene data show CDR1 as KGHSH and CDR2 as LQKENI. V trimming: 6 bases; J trimming: 3 bases; junction bases outside the gene matches: 11. The length of the CDR3 is 15 residues. The CDR3 DNA sequence: TGTGCCAGCTCGCGCCGAGTCCAGGGGGACTACGAGCAGTACTTC. Translation: CASSRRVQGDYEQYF.

This clone has a single count. This chain uses TRBV7-2 with TRBJ1-4; no definite D call. The CDR3 runs to 16 residues. Germline values: CDR1 SGHTA, CDR2 FQGNSA. V lost 5 bases to trimming and J lost 8 bases, with 21 bases between them. CDR3 DNA sequence: TGTGCCAGCAGCCTAAGCGCCCCGGCCACGGTGGAAAAACTGTTTTTT. This sequence encodes CASSLSAPATVEKLFF.

This clone has a single count. The chain couples TRBV9 to TRBJ2-1; no reliable D call. The V end was cut by 1 base, the J end by 5 bases, with 13 bases between. CDR1 and CDR2 (germline): SGDLS, YYNGEE. The CDR3 is 15 residues long. The CDR3 DNA is TGTGCCAGCAGCGTAACCCCAACTGGAGACAATGAGCAGTTCTTC. This sequence encodes CASSVTPTGDNEQFF.

The genes are TRBV7-3 and TRBJ2-1; 8 bases are shared with TRBD2. This CDR3 is 12 amino acids long. V was pared by 2 bases and J by 13 bases, with 4 bases of the junction left unmatched. Per the germline V gene, CDR1 is SGHTA and CDR2 is FQGTGA. The CDR3: CASSLGSGSQFF. CDR3 in DNA: TGTGCCAGCAGCTTAGGGAGCGGGAGTCAGTTCTTC.

This clone was counted only a few times. This CDR3 is also generated by other DNA sequences in the sample. V and J are TRBV5-1 and TRBJ1-4; D uncertain. V lost 0 bases, J lost 5 bases, and 8 bases lay in between. The CDR3 spans 14 residues. The V gene's germline CDR1 is SGHRS and CDR2 YFSETQ. CDR3 region: CASSLGTGNEKLFF. CDR3 sequence (DNA): TGCGCCAGCAGCTTGGGAACGGGGAATGAAAAACTGTTTTTT.

J is TRBJ2-7 and V is TRBV4-2; no firm D call. The CDR3 has 13 amino acids. Germline lookup yields CDR1 LGHNA and CDR2 YNFKEQ. Trimming pared 3 bases from V and 3 bases from J, leaving 9 bases between. This chain's CDR3 is CASSHDQLYEQYF. The CDR3 DNA sequence: TGTGCCAGCAGCCACGATCAACTCTACGAGCAGTACTTC.

The chain carries TRBV7-9 and TRBJ2-2, with D maybe TRBD2 (6 bases). The length of the CDR3 is 13 residues. The V end lost 4 bases, the J end lost 4 bases, and 7 bases lay between the germline ends. Germline CDR1 reads SEHNR; CDR2 reads FQNEAQ (reference sequence). The CDR3 protein is CASSSGVTGELFF. The CDR3 nucleotides read TGTGCCAGCAGCTCGGGGGTCACCGGGGAGCTGTTTTTT.

The genes are TRBV2 and TRBJ1-6; D uncertain. CDR1 SNHLY and CDR2 FYNNEI come from the germline V gene. The germline V and J ends were trimmed by 1 base and 9 bases, with 4 bases remaining between them. The CDR3 is 12 amino acids. CDR3 protein: CASSEETSPLHF. In DNA, the CDR3 is TGTGCCAGCAGTGAAGAGACTTCACCCCTCCACTTT.

The chain joins TRBV5-1 to TRBJ1-3; the D is unclear. V was shortened by 0 bases and J by 8 bases, with 12 bases between the two germline ends. The CDR3 totals 14 residues. CDR1 and CDR2 (germline): SGHRS, YFSETQ. CDR3 residues: CASSLAPLRDTIYF. The CDR3 region has the DNA TGCGCCAGCAGCTTGGCTCCACTCCGGGACACCATATATTTT.

V and J are TRBV5-1 and TRBJ2-2; 7 bases map to TRBD2. Germline V lookup: CDR1 SGHRS, CDR2 YFSETQ. Germline trimming cut 4 bases from V and 5 bases from J; bases unmatched to any gene: 5. The CDR3 totals 14 residues. The CDR3 reads CASSREVGTGELFF. In nucleotides, the CDR3 is TGCGCCAGCAGCCGGGAGGTGGGGACCGGGGAGCTGTTTTTT.

This clone came up a few times. Other DNA sequences in the same sample also yield this CDR3. This chain joins TRBV5-1 and TRBJ2-6, with 11 nucleotides matching TRBD1. J was trimmed by 0 bases and V by 4 bases; bases with no gene match: 6. The CDR3 contains 18 residues. CDR1 SGHRS and CDR2 YFSETQ come from the germline V gene. The CDR3 nucleotides are TGCGCCAGCAGCCCCAGGACAGGGGGCGCCTCTGGGGCCAACGTCCTGACTTTC. This sequence encodes CASSPRTGGASGANVLTF. The full variable domain, rest sourced from reference TRBV5-1 and TRBJ2-6, is KAGVTQTPRYLIKTRGQQVTLSCSPISGHRSVSWYQQTPGQGLQFLFEYFSETQRNKGNFPGRFSGRQFSNSRSEMNVSTLELGDSALYLCASSPRTGGASGANVLTFGAGSRLTVL.

CDR3 loop: CASSSRAGASTDTQYF. The CDR3 bases are TGTGCCAGCAGCTCGAGAGCGGGGGCTAGCACAGATACGCAGTATTTT. The V call is TRBV7-9, the J call TRBJ2-3, with TRBD2 identical over 8 bases. After removal of 4 bases from V and 0 bases from J, the junction contained 6 bases not matched to a gene. The CDR3 is made up of 16 amino acids. CDR1 is SEHNR, CDR2 FQNEAQ, per germline (reference sequence). The variable domain in full, with the rest retrieved from reference TRBV7-9 and TRBJ2-3, is DTGVSQNPRHKITKRGQNVTFRCDPISEHNRLYWYRQTLGQGPEFLTYFQNEAQLEKSRLLSDRFSAERPKGSFSTLEIQRTEQGDSAMYLCASSSRAGASTDTQYFGPGTRLTVL.

The CDR3 DNA reads TGTGCCAGCAGTTTTGCTGAAAAACTGTTTTTT. Amino acids: CASSFAEKLFF. The gene calls are TRBV28 and TRBJ1-4, with unresolved D. The CDR3 extends over 11 amino acids. From germline, CDR1 is MDHEN and CDR2 SYDVKM. V dropped 3 bases and J dropped 7 bases, with 3 bases sitting between them.

The chain recombines TRBV5-1 with TRBJ1-1; D is perhaps TRBD1 (6 bases). The V end was cut by 0 bases, the J end by 0 bases, with 12 bases between. This CDR3 has 16 residues. Germline V gene lookup returns CDR1 SGHRS and CDR2 YFSETQ. The CDR3 region has the DNA TGCGCCAGCAGCTTGGGGACAGAAATTATGAACACTGAAGCTTTCTTT. Residues: CASSLGTEIMNTEAFF.